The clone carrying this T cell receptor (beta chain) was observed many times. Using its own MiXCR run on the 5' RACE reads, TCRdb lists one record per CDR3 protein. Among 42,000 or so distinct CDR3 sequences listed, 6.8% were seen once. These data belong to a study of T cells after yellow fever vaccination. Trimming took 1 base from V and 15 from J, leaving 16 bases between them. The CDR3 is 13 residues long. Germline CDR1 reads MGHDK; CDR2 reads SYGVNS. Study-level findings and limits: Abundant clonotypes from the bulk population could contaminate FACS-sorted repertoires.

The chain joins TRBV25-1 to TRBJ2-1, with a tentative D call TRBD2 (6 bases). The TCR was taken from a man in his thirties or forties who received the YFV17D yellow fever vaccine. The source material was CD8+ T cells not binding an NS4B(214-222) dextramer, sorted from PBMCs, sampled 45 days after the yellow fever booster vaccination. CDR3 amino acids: CASSEFGTGDPFF. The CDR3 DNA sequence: TGTGCCAGCAGTGAATTCGGTACGGGAGACCCGTTCTTC.